This TCR beta chain appears in the sequencing data of a study of T-cell memory formation after mild COVID-19. Overall study context: TCR clusters were mostly confined to one donor each. Study outcomes and limitations: Pre-infection memory held some responding clones, suggesting pre-existing cross-reactive T cells responded. Contracting clones from day 15 to 85 showed balanced CD4/CD8; later expanders favored CD4+. Contracting CD8+ clones were enriched in EMRA, CD4+ mainly in CM and EM.

This CDR3 region has 12 residues. Deletions cut 5 bases from V and 2 bases from J, with 4 bases between. Germline assignment: CDR1 SGHRS and CDR2 YFSETQ. Each CDR3 protein gets one entry after TCRdb re-called the 5' RACE reads with MiXCR. The table shows around 260,000 distinct CDR3 sequences, with 15% to 20% occurring only once. This clonotype was picked up a small number of times. Its matching antigen is unknown. Sequenced material: PBMCs or a T cell subset sorted from them (not recorded which). This receptor was taken from a man aged 18 to 35 who had mild COVID-19 (a few samples of this study predate the infection). Cell type and time point are not known. The V and J genes are TRBV5-1 and TRBJ1-4; D is unresolved. The CDR3 loop is CASRDTNEKLFF. CDR3 sequence (DNA): TGCGCCAGCAGGGACACTAATGAAAAACTGTTTTTT.